These T cell receptor beta chains were read from a single sample in a study of T cells after yellow fever vaccination. TCRdb reanalysed the 5' RACE reads using MiXCR and keeps one entry per CDR3 protein. The table shows about 150,000 distinct CDR3 sequences, with roughly 6.2% occurring only once. The specimen was CD4+ T cells sorted from PBMCs, collected on the day of the first yellow fever vaccination. These receptors originate from a man in his late teens or twenties who received the YFV17D yellow fever vaccine. The CDR3 runs from the conserved cysteine through the conserved F or W. The D gene is left open where the match is weak. Only some rows state a clone size, as once, few, many or a class for expanded clones.

clone size	V gene	J gene	D gene	CDR3 protein	CDR3 DNA
-	TRBV4-2	TRBJ2-1	-	CASSAHSLYNEQFF	TGTGCCAGCAGCGCCCATTCGCTCTACAATGAGCAGTTCTTC
many	TRBV5-1	TRBJ2-5	-	CASGRGTEVYQETQYF	TGCGCCAGCGGAAGAGGGACGGAGGTTTACCAAGAGACCCAGTACTTC
many	TRBV7-2	TRBJ1-1	-	CASSLAGLSFF	TGTGCCAGCAGCTTAGCGGGTTTGTCTTTCTTT
few	TRBV6-5	TRBJ2-5	TRBD1	CASSWGQGGETQYF	TGTGCCAGCAGCTGGGGACAGGGAGGAGAGACCCAGTACTTC
few	TRBV5-4	TRBJ1-1	-	CASSLAGMVEAFF	TGTGCCAGCAGCTTGGCAGGGATGGTTGAAGCTTTCTTT
many	TRBV7-2	TRBJ2-5	-	CASSLDRAVGTQYF	TGTGCCAGCAGCTTGGACAGAGCGGTTGGGACCCAGTACTTC
many	TRBV6-5	TRBJ2-5	TRBD2	CASSSPRASGGKETQYF	TGTGCCAGCAGTTCGCCCCGGGCTAGCGGGGGGAAGGAGACCCAGTACTTC
-	TRBV7-3	TRBJ1-6	-	CASSSGRNNSPLHF	TGTGCCAGCAGTTCCGGACGGAATAATTCACCCCTCCACTTT
few	TRBV4-1	TRBJ1-5	-	CASSVRQVTDQPQHF	TGCGCCAGCAGCGTCCGACAGGTTACCGATCAGCCCCAGCATTTT
many	TRBV5-1	TRBJ2-5	TRBD1	CASTVQGKETQYF	TGCGCCAGCACCGTACAGGGGAAAGAGACCCAGTACTTC
few	TRBV20-1	TRBJ2-7	TRBD2	CSARPGGAYEQYF	TGCAGTGCCCGACCTGGGGGGGCCTACGAGCAGTACTTC
few	TRBV15	TRBJ2-1	-	CATSRDYEVEQFF	TGTGCCACCAGCAGAGATTATGAGGTTGAGCAGTTCTTC
-	TRBV7-7	TRBJ2-5	-	CASSVGAAPETQYF	TGTGCCAGCAGCGTAGGTGCCGCCCCAGAGACCCAGTACTTC
few	TRBV4-3	TRBJ2-7	-	CASSQDSQQGYEQYF	TGCGCCAGCAGCCAAGATTCACAGCAGGGCTACGAGCAGTACTTC
many	TRBV29-1	TRBJ2-5	TRBD2	CSVDVERGGLDETQYF	TGCAGCGTTGACGTGGAGCGGGGGGGCCTTGATGAGACCCAGTACTTC
many	TRBV12-3/TRBV12-4	TRBJ1-1	-	CASTYRRGAFAEAFF	TGTGCCAGCACTTATCGGAGGGGGGCATTCGCTGAAGCTTTCTTT
many	TRBV6-2/TRBV6-3	TRBJ2-2	-	CASSSPRGGNTGELFF	TGTGCCAGCAGTTCCCCCCGCGGAGGGAACACCGGGGAGCTGTTTTTT
many	TRBV4-3	TRBJ1-5	TRBD1	CASSQDWTGRRWSNQPQHF	TGCGCCAGCAGCCAAGATTGGACAGGGAGGCGGTGGAGCAATCAGCCCCAGCATTTT
many	TRBV5-1	TRBJ2-7	TRBD1	CASSPGQGVSYEQYF	TGCGCCAGCAGCCCGGGACAGGGGGTATCCTACGAGCAGTACTTC
few	TRBV7-2	TRBJ2-3	-	CASSWFTDTQYF	TGTGCCAGCAGCTGGTTCACAGATACGCAGTATTTT
few	TRBV18	TRBJ2-5	TRBD1	CASSPGQAQETQYF	TGTGCCAGCTCACCGGGACAGGCCCAAGAGACCCAGTACTTC
many	TRBV12-5	TRBJ2-3	-	CASGLDLVGTDTQYF	TGTGCTAGTGGTTTGGATCTGGTGGGTACAGATACGCAGTATTTT
many	TRBV20-1	TRBJ2-3	-	CSADTPRGPDTQYF	TGCAGTGCCGACACCCCGAGGGGCCCAGATACGCAGTATTTT
-	TRBV4-2	TRBJ2-1	-	CASSQDKQAPRNEQFF	TGTGCCAGCAGCCAAGATAAGCAGGCCCCTCGGAATGAGCAGTTCTTC
many	TRBV5-1	TRBJ2-2	TRBD2	CASRLAANTGELFF	TGCGCCAGCAGGCTAGCGGCTAACACCGGGGAGCTGTTTTTT
many	TRBV9	TRBJ2-1	TRBD2	CASSPGAASGSYNEQFF	TGTGCCAGCAGCCCTGGGGCGGCTAGCGGGTCTTACAATGAGCAGTTCTTC